This T cell receptor (beta chain) was identified during a study of graft-versus-host responses after intestinal transplantation. Study overall: Recipients got multivisceral, liver-intestinal, or isolated intestinal transplants. Every one of the recipients received anti-thymocyte globulin induction and afterwards took tacrolimus and steroids for roughly three years. Findings and limits, study-wide: Recipient bone marrow held GvH clones, some seen earlier in ileum or blood. High graft-versus-host to host-versus-graft clonal ratios were found in allografts of patients who had graft-donor T cell macrochimerism.

With V trimmed by 0 bases and J by 7 bases, 9 bases remained unmatched. Germline V gene data show CDR1 as LNHNV and CDR2 as YYDKDF (reference sequence). CDR3 size: 16 residues. This clone was observed a few times. Its antigen is still unknown. The table came from immunoSEQ multiplex PCR; TCRdb's copy has only in-frame clones and leaves some out. Of approximately 75,000 clones in the sample, around 96% were seen once. The sequencing here drew on unstimulated CD8+ T cells sorted from spleen or lymph node cells, taken before intestinal transplant. V and J are TRBV15 and TRBJ1-5; 7 bases match TRBD1. The TCR sequence derives from a human donor who received an intestinal transplant. The CDR3 nucleotides read TGTGCCACCAGCAGAGATAGGGGGGAGGGGGCACAGCCCCAGCATTTT. Amino acid sequence: CATSRDRGEGAQPQHF.